These T cell receptor beta chains were read from a single sample in a study of blood T cells in healthy people across ages. TCRdb analysed the 5' RACE reads with MiXCR anew, one entry per CDR3 protein. The data hold about 570,000 distinct CDR3 sequences, with roughly a quarter observed a single time. Material: blood. All receptors derive from a woman in her 70s in good health. CDR3s include the opening cysteine and the closing phenylalanine or tryptophan. A D gene is named only where the DNA matches it firmly. Only part of the rows carry a size: once, few, many, or a class if the clone is expanded.

>TRBD2|TRBV20-1|once|TRBJ2-3
TGCAGTGCTAGAGACACAAACCGGGACTACCCCACAGATATGCAGTATTTT
CSARDTNRDYPTDMQYF
>.|TRBV5-4|few|TRBJ2-5
TGTGCCAGCAGCCCCAATGCCGGGGAGACCCAGTACTTC
CASSPNAGETQYF
>.|TRBV4-2|few|TRBJ2-2
TGTGCCAGCAGCCAGATGGGTTACACCGGGGAGCTGTTTTTT
CASSQMGYTGELFF
>TRBD2|TRBV6-2/TRBV6-3|.|TRBJ2-5
TGTGCCAGCAGTTACGGAGCGGGGGTCCTCCAAGAGACCCAGTACTTC
CASSYGAGVLQETQYF
>.|TRBV24-1|.|TRBJ2-6
TGTACCACCAGTGATTCAGGGCGCTACGGGGCCAACGTCCTGACTTTC
CTTSDSGRYGANVLTF
>TRBD2|TRBV9|few|TRBJ2-5
TGTGCCAGCAGCGTAGTCACTAGCGGGGGGGCATGCCAAGAGACCCAGTACTTC
CASSVVTSGGACQETQYF
>TRBD1|TRBV10-3|.|TRBJ1-1
TGTGCCATCAGTCAGGGGGTCACTGAAGCTTTCTTT
CAISQGVTEAFF
>.|TRBV24-1|.|TRBJ2-2
TGTGCCACCAGTCCCCGCGGGACGGCTACCGGGGAGCTGTTTTTT
CATSPRGTATGELFF
>TRBD1|TRBV13|.|TRBJ2-1
TGTGCCAGCAGCTTCCGGGACAGGGACTACAATGAGCAGTTCTTC
CASSFRDRDYNEQFF
>TRBD1|TRBV6-5|.|TRBJ1-1
TGTGCCAGCAGTTACTCGAACAGGGGGCATAGGAACACTGAAGCTTTCTTT
CASSYSNRGHRNTEAFF
>TRBD2|TRBV20-1|few|TRBJ2-3
TGCAGTGCCGAAGTTCTAAGCGGGGTTCAAGATACGCAGTATTTT
CSAEVLSGVQDTQYF
>TRBD1|TRBV7-2|.|TRBJ2-7
TGTGCCAGCAGCTTAGGAGGGGCCGGGACAGGGGGCTCCTACGAGCAGTACTTC
CASSLGGAGTGGSYEQYF